These 15 T cell receptor beta chains share one sample of origin, sequenced in a study of T cells in Graves' hyperthyroidism and ophthalmopathy. It was RNA transcripts that yielded the amplified TCR beta CDR3 regions. HTBI primers were the set used in a first-round RT-PCR of the TCR CDR3. TCRdb re-analysed the multiplex PCR reads in MiXCR, keeping a single row per CDR3 protein. The sample consists of some 620,000 distinct CDR3 sequences, around 15% of them appearing once. Sequenced: blood. These receptors were obtained from a woman aged 25 to 39 with Graves' hyperthyroidism.

The chain is built from TRBV29-1 and TRBJ1-2, with D tentatively TRBD1 (6 bases). The CDR3 has 15 residues. The V gene lost 4 bases and the J gene lost 8 bases, with 23 bases spanning the gap. Germline assignment: CDR1 SQVTM and CDR2 ANQGSEA. CDR3 DNA: TGCAGCGTTGCCCCTCCAACAGGGATCTTGAGAGGCTACACCTTC. Protein product: CSVAPPTGILRGYTF.

The chain is built from TRBV12-3 or TRBV12-4 and TRBJ1-2; the match to TRBD1 covers 8 bases. There are 14 residues in the CDR3. The V segment lost 6 bases and the J segment 5 bases; nucleotides outside the gene matches: 8. For the CDR3, the DNA is TGTGCCAGCAGACTACAGGGGGGATGGTATGGCTACACCTTC. Amino acid sequence: CASRLQGGWYGYTF.

In this sample, this clonotype turned up many times. The chain has TRBV2 and TRBJ2-2; D uncertain. V was trimmed by 6 bases and J by 5 bases, leaving 13 bases between them. The CDR3 runs 14 residues. Germline CDR1 SNHLY, CDR2 FYNNEI. This CDR3 is CASSPSKVTGELFF. CDR3 bases: TGTGCCAGCAGCCCCTCCAAAGTTACCGGGGAGCTGTTTTTT.

This clonotype was counted a few times. CDR3 coding DNA: TGTGCCAGCAGCTCGTTACTCGGGGGTGAGCAGTTCTTC. Protein: CASSSLLGGEQFF. V usage is TRBV7-6 and J usage is TRBJ2-1, with D possibly TRBD2 on 6 matching bases. The CDR3 runs 13 residues. Germline V gene data show CDR1 as SGHVS and CDR2 as FNYEAQ. V was clipped by 4 bases and J by 9 bases, with 13 bases between them.

This clonotype was counted ten times or more. The chain links TRBV2 to TRBJ2-3; no reliable D call. The CDR3 has 12 residues. Trimming shortened V by 5 bases and J by 13 bases, and 16 bases separated the two germline ends. The germline V gene encodes CDR1 SNHLY and CDR2 FYNNEI. CDR3 nucleotide sequence: TGTGCCAGCAGTTCCTTGGACCGGACGGAGTATTTT. This sequence encodes CASSSLDRTEYF.

The rearrangement links TRBV6-9 to TRBJ1-1, with 12 bases aligning to TRBD1. The germline V gene encodes CDR1 MNHGY and CDR2 SVAAGI. V lost 3 bases to trimming and J lost 7 bases; unmatched junction nucleotides: 9. CDR3 length: 16 residues. DNA for the CDR3: TGTGCCAGCAGTTACGGGGGACAGGGGGCTAGGGGTGAAGCTTTCTTT. It encodes CASSYGGQGARGEAFF.

The sample holds many counts of this clonotype. V usage is TRBV20-1 and J usage is TRBJ2-7; 12 positions match TRBD2. The CDR3 spans 15 residues. The V segment lost 1 base and the J segment 6 bases; nucleotides outside the gene matches: 7. In germline, CDR1 is DFQATT, CDR2 SNEGSKA (reference sequence). The DNA for the CDR3 is TGCAGTGCTAGAGCCTTACTAGCGGGAGGACGCGAGCAGTACTTC. Protein sequence: CSARALLAGGREQYF.

In its sample, this clonotype was seen many times. The CDR3 DNA follows: TGTGCCAGCAGTTCGAAGACTAGCGGGAGCAAGACCCAGTACTTC. As protein: CASSSKTSGSKTQYF. This chain joins TRBV28 and TRBJ2-5, with 12 bases lining up with TRBD2. This CDR3 contains 15 residues. The V gene end was trimmed by 4 bases and the J gene end by 6 bases; junction bases not matched to a gene: 6. The germline V gene encodes CDR1 MDHEN and CDR2 SYDVKM.

This clonotype was recorded many times. V usage is TRBV30 and J usage is TRBJ1-1, with D unresolved. The CDR3 runs to 12 residues. The germline CDR1 and CDR2 sequences are GTSNPN and SVGIG (reference sequence). Deletions cut 3 bases from V and 2 bases from J, with 7 bases between. CDR3 residues: CAWRQVNTEAFF. CDR3 coding DNA: TGTGCCTGGAGGCAGGTAAACACTGAAGCTTTCTTT.

This chain connects TRBV10-2 to TRBJ2-5; 11 nucleotides match TRBD2. The germline V gene encodes CDR1 WSHSY and CDR2 SAAADI. The CDR3 covers 16 residues. With 4 bases clipped from V and 5 bases from J, the junction kept 9 bases outside the gene matches. The CDR3 reads CASSGTSGRAGETQYF. CDR3 DNA: TGCGCCAGCAGTGGAACTAGCGGGAGAGCCGGGGAGACCCAGTACTTC.

The table lists this clonotype with a few counts. The chain combines TRBV6-1 with TRBJ1-3; possible D gene TRBD1, 5 bases. Germline values: CDR1 MNHNS, CDR2 SASEGT. This CDR3 region has 15 residues. V was pared by 5 bases and J by 4 bases, with 15 bases between. The CDR3 protein is CASSSAGTDGNTIYF. Here the CDR3 DNA reads TGTGCCAGCAGTTCCGCCGGGACGGACGGAAACACCATATATTTT.

The chain links TRBV19 to TRBJ1-1; 7 bases fit TRBD1. Germline CDR1 and CDR2: LNHDA and SQIVND (reference sequence). J was trimmed by 0 bases and V by 5 bases; bases with no gene match: 15. The CDR3 is 18 amino acids. The CDR3 DNA is TGTGCCAGTAGTCCCCAAGCGGTCGGGACAGAAATGAACACTGAAGCTTTCTTT. Amino acid sequence: CASSPQAVGTEMNTEAFF.

This clonotype was found many times. The V gene is TRBV28, the J gene TRBJ1-3; D not resolved. Trimming cost V 4 bases and J 0 bases, with 7 bases left between them. CDR3 length: 14 residues. Germline CDR1 is MDHEN and CDR2 is SYDVKM. For the CDR3, the DNA is TGTGCCAGCAGTTGGAGTTACTCTGGAAACACCATATATTTT. It encodes CASSWSYSGNTIYF.

This clonotype was seen many times. DNA for the CDR3: TGTGCCAGCAGTTACCAGGGGCGCACTGAAGCTTTCTTT. This codes for CASSYQGRTEAFF. The V gene is TRBV6-5, the J gene TRBJ1-1; possible D gene TRBD1, 6 bases. Germline loops: CDR1 MNHEY, CDR2 SVGAGI. Trimming removed 2 bases at V and 4 bases at J, with 8 bases between. The CDR3 spans 13 residues.

This clonotype has only a few counts. The chain joins TRBV29-1 to TRBJ2-7; D ambiguous. The CDR3 is 12 residues long. Trimming pared 3 bases from V and 0 bases from J, leaving 6 bases between. Per germline, CDR1 SQVTM and CDR2 ANQGSEA. CDR3 residues: CSVEANSYEQYF. The CDR3 region has the DNA TGCAGCGTTGAGGCCAACTCCTACGAGCAGTACTTC.